One and the same sample provided the 20 T cell receptor beta chains below, sequenced in a study of cytomegalovirus exposure and HLA in healthy donors. Use of 60 Vbeta and 13 Jbeta primers characterized the PCR. TCRdb keeps only in-frame clones here, not all; method: immunoSEQ multiplex PCR. The sample carries 130,000 or so clones, approximately 76% recorded once. Specimen: PBMCs. These TCRs come from a man aged 40-49 years in good health and CMV-seronegative.

The chain joins TRBV7-6 to TRBJ2-7; 13 nucleotides align to TRBD2. V gave up 0 bases and J gave up 3 bases; unmatched junction bases: 2. The CDR3 runs 16 residues. Germline values: CDR1 SGHVS, CDR2 FNYEAQ. CDR3 nucleotides: TGTGCCAGCAGCTTAGCCGGGACTAGCGGGATCTACGAGCAGTACTTC. It encodes CASSLAGTSGIYEQYF.

The genes are TRBV5-1 and TRBJ2-7, with D maybe TRBD1 (6 bases). This CDR3 contains 14 residues. V lost 4 bases, J lost 3 bases, and 14 bases lay in between. Germline assignment: CDR1 SGHRS and CDR2 YFSETQ. Written as DNA, the CDR3 is TGCGCCAGCAGCCCCCGGGACAACAACTACGAGCAGTACTTC. Translating gives CASSPRDNNYEQYF.

This clone was observed a single time. The CDR3 nucleotides are TGTGCCTGGAGTGCATACATGGCGGGGTCCTACGAGCAGTACTTC. Encoded protein: CAWSAYMAGSYEQYF. J is TRBJ2-7 and V is TRBV30; weak D call: TRBD2 (6 bases). V was trimmed by 1 base and J by 1 base, leaving 14 bases between them. This CDR3 is 15 amino acids long. In germline, CDR1 is GTSNPN, CDR2 SVGIG (reference sequence).

J is TRBJ2-7 and V is TRBV19; 10 bases map to TRBD2. With V trimmed by 9 bases and J by 0 bases, 5 bases remained unmatched. CDR1 is LNHDA, CDR2 SQIVND, per germline (reference sequence). The CDR3 extends over 14 amino acids. The CDR3 protein is CASEGLASSYEQYF. CDR3 nucleotide sequence: TGTGCCAGCGAGGGACTAGCGTCCTCCTACGAGCAGTACTTC.

This clone occurred a few times. The chain has TRBV5-4 and TRBJ1-1; 8 nucleotides match TRBD1. Germline V gene lookup returns CDR1 SGHNT and CDR2 YYREEE (reference sequence). The CDR3 loop spans 15 amino acids. V was clipped by 4 bases and J by 3 bases; unmatched bases: 8. CDR3 DNA: TGTGCCAGCAGCAGGCAGGGGGCGGGGTACACTGAAGCTTTCTTT. Its protein product is CASSRQGAGYTEAFF.

This clone was picked up a small number of times. The genes are TRBV7-2 and TRBJ1-2; D call uncertain. V was trimmed by 2 bases and J by 1 base, leaving 11 bases between them. CDR3 size: 15 residues. Germline lookup yields CDR1 SGHTA and CDR2 FQGNSA. CDR3 residues: CASSLLVALNYGYTF. CDR3 DNA: TGTGCCAGCAGCTTACTCGTCGCACTTAACTATGGCTACACCTTC. Full variable domain (rest looked up from reference TRBV7-2 and TRBJ1-2): GAGVSQSPSNKVTEKGKDVELRCDPISGHTALYWYRQSLGQGLEFLIYFQGNSAPDKSGLPSDRFSAERTGGSVSTLTIQRTQQEDSAVYLCASSLLVALNYGYTFGSGTRLTVV.

This clone has a handful of counts. The rearrangement uses TRBV10-1 and TRBJ2-1; 8 bases fit TRBD2. Germline assignment: CDR1 WNHNN and CDR2 SYGVQD (reference sequence). CDR3 size: 15 residues. The J segment lost 3 bases and the V segment lost 3 bases, leaving 4 bases of the junction unmatched. The CDR3 bases are TGCGCCAGCAGTGACGGGACTAGTTTCTACAATGAGCAGTTCTTC. Amino acid sequence: CASSDGTSFYNEQFF.

The chain has TRBV27 and TRBJ2-7; D is uncertain. CDR3 length equals 14 residues. Germline CDR1 and CDR2: MNHEY and SMNVEV (reference sequence). V was clipped by 2 bases and J by 2 bases, with 10 bases between them. In DNA form, the CDR3 reads TGTGCCAGCAGTTTACACGTGGGCCCCTACGAGCAGTACTTC. Protein sequence: CASSLHVGPYEQYF.

A remark on this clone: The same CDR3 also results from other DNA sequences found in this sample. The chain has TRBV19 and TRBJ2-5, with 12 bases matching TRBD1. The CDR3 is 15 residues long. CDR1 is LNHDA, CDR2 SQIVND, per germline (reference sequence). With V trimmed by 6 bases and J by 3 bases, 5 bases remained unmatched. Here the CDR3 reads CASRGTGGAEETQYF. The DNA of the CDR3 is TGTGCCAGTAGGGGGACAGGGGGCGCCGAAGAGACCCAGTACTTC.

The chain joins TRBV12-5 to TRBJ2-7; maybe TRBD2 (6 bases). The germline V and J ends were trimmed by 0 bases and 4 bases, with 19 bases remaining between them. CDR1 is LGHNT, CDR2 FRNRAP, per germline. The length of the CDR3 is 17 residues. For the CDR3, the DNA is TGTGCTAGTGGTTTGGTAGAGGCGGGGCGGTATTCGTACGAGCAGTACTTC. Encoded protein: CASGLVEAGRYSYEQYF.

The gene calls are TRBV5-4 and TRBJ2-5; D perhaps matches TRBD2 (6 bases). This CDR3 has 15 amino acids. CDR1 and CDR2 from the germline V gene are SGHNT and YYREEE (reference sequence). The V and J ends lost 0 bases and 2 bases respectively, with 11 bases between them. This chain's CDR3 is CASSLDRSGQETQYF. For the CDR3, the DNA is TGTGCCAGCAGCTTGGATAGGAGCGGGCAAGAGACCCAGTACTTC.

CDR3 residues: CASGSRLAYNEQFF. CDR3 DNA sequence: TGTGCTAGTGGTTCGCGACTAGCGTACAATGAGCAGTTCTTC. The chain recombines TRBV12-5 with TRBJ2-1, with TRBD2 matching over 8 bases. CDR1 and CDR2 (germline): LGHNT, FRNRAP. V lost 4 bases, J lost 4 bases, and 3 bases stayed unmatched. CDR3 size: 14 residues.

The chain uses TRBV9 and TRBJ2-5, with 11 bases fitting TRBD1. The DNA end is more similar to TRBJ2-7, so the J call may be wrong. CDR3 length: 14 residues. Looked up from germline, CDR1 is SGDLS and CDR2 is YYNGEE. DNA for the CDR3: TGTGCCAGCAGCGTGGGACAGGGGGGGGACGAGCAGTACTTC. It specifies CASSVGQGGDEQYF.

This clone was seen more than once but under ten times. The J gene is TRBJ1-6, the V gene TRBV28, with D possibly being TRBD1 (5 bases). CDR1 is MDHEN and CDR2 is SYDVKM in the germline V gene. The CDR3 spans 14 residues. V was pared by 3 bases and J by 10 bases, with 13 bases between. CDR3 protein: CASSFPAQASPLHF. As DNA, the CDR3 is TGTGCCAGCAGTTTCCCGGCACAGGCCTCACCCCTCCACTTT.

This rearrangement joins TRBV30 to TRBJ1-6, with D possibly being TRBD1 (5 bases). The V and J ends lost 0 bases and 6 bases respectively, with 12 bases between them. The CDR3 is 15 residues long. Germline lookup yields CDR1 GTSNPN and CDR2 SVGIG (reference sequence). CDR3 sequence (DNA): TGTGCCTGGAGTGTATTGCAGGGCCGTAATTCACCCCTCCACTTT. Amino acid sequence: CAWSVLQGRNSPLHF.

The chain has TRBV28 and TRBJ2-3; TRBD1 matches at 8 bases. The CDR3 extends over 13 amino acids. In germline, CDR1 is MDHEN, CDR2 SYDVKM. V lost 11 bases, J lost 6 bases, and 10 bases stayed unmatched. The CDR3 loop is CAHRAGGVDTQYF. The CDR3 coding sequence is TGTGCCCATCGGGCAGGGGGCGTGGATACGCAGTATTTT.

This clone was counted only a few times. The V gene is TRBV28, the J gene TRBJ1-4; TRBD1 is a possible D gene (6 bases). The CDR3 sequence is 16 residues long. The V end was cut by 7 bases, the J end by 7 bases, with 22 bases between. The germline gives CDR1 MDHEN, CDR2 SYDVKM. CDR3 in amino acids: CASTGSGGGLGEKLFF. Here the CDR3 DNA reads TGTGCCAGCACGGGGTCTGGGGGCGGTTTAGGTGAAAAACTGTTTTTT.

V is TRBV7-2 and J is TRBJ2-1, with D uncertain. V gave up 2 bases and J gave up 2 bases, with 10 bases separating them. This CDR3 has 15 residues. Germline loops: CDR1 SGHTA, CDR2 FQGNSA. The chain's CDR3 is CASSLSSGPYNEQFF. In DNA form, the CDR3 reads TGTGCCAGCAGCTTAAGTAGTGGGCCCTACAATGAGCAGTTCTTC.

The V call is TRBV6-6, the J call TRBJ2-5; D not certain. The ends were cut back, 5 bases at V and 2 bases at J, with 9 bases in the middle. This CDR3 has 13 residues. CDR1 MNHNY and CDR2 SVGAGI come from the germline V gene (reference sequence). CDR3 amino acids: CASSVTPQETQYF. The DNA for the CDR3 is TGTGCCAGCAGTGTGACACCGCAAGAGACCCAGTACTTC.

This clone was counted a few times. The chain joins TRBV25-1 to TRBJ2-5, with 9 positions matching TRBD1. The CDR3 sequence is 14 residues long. The junction had 7 bases not matched to a gene; V was cut back by 6 bases and J by 5 bases. Germline lookup yields CDR1 MGHDK and CDR2 SYGVNS. The DNA of the CDR3 is TGTGCCAGCAGGGGACAGGGAATAAAGGAGACCCAGTACTTC. This sequence encodes CASRGQGIKETQYF.